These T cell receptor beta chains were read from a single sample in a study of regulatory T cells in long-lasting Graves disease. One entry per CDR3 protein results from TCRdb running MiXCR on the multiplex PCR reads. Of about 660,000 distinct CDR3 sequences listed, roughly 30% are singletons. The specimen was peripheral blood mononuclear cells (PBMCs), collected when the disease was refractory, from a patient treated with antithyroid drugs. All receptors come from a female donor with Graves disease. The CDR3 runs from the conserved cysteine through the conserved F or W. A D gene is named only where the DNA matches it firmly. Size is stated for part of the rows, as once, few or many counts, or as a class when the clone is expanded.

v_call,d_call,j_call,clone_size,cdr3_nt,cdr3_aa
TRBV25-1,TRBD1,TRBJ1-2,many,TGTGCCAGCAGTGAACCCGGGACAGGGATCGATGGCTACACCTTC,CASSEPGTGIDGYTF
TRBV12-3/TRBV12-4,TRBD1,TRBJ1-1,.,TGTGCCAGCAGTTTCGGGGACAGGTTCAACACTGAAGCTTTCTTT,CASSFGDRFNTEAFF
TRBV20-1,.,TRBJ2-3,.,TGCAGTGCTACAGCTAGCACAGATACGCAGTATTTT,CSATASTDTQYF
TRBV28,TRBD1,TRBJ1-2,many,TGTGCCAGCAGCTTAAGGGGGCGTTTACGTGGCTACACCTTC,CASSLRGRLRGYTF
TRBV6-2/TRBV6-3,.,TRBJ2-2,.,TGTGCCAGCACTAACGCCGGGGAGCTGTTTTTT,CASTNAGELFF
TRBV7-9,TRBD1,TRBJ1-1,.,TGTGCCAGCAGCTATGGGACAGGGGCAATGAACACTGAAGCTTTCTTT,CASSYGTGAMNTEAFF
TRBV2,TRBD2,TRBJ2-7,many,TGTGCCAGTCAACTAGCGGGAGGCCACGAGCAGTACTTC,CASQLAGGHEQYF
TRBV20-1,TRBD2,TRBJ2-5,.,TGCAGTGCTAGAACCGCTAGCGGGAGGAGGGAGGCCCAGTACTTC,CSARTASGRREAQYF
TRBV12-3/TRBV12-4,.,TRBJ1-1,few,TGTGCCAGCAGCCACCGCCGACTGAACACTGAAGCTTTCTTT,CASSHRRLNTEAFF
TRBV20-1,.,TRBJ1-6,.,TGCAGTGCTAGAGATGAAGGGGGAAGGGGTGGCACCTATAATTCACCCCTCCACTTT,CSARDEGGRGGTYNSPLHF
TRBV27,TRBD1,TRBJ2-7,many,TGTGCCAGCACCCCACTTTGGACAGGACCCCACGAGCAGTACTTC,CASTPLWTGPHEQYF
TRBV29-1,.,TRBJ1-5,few,TGCAGCGTCACTCCGGGAGCTAGCAATCAGCCCCAGCATTTT,CSVTPGASNQPQHF
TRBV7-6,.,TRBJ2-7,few,TGTGCCAACAGCCCGGGAGCGGGCTCCTACGAGCAGTACTTC,CANSPGAGSYEQYF
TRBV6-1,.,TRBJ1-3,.,TGTGCCAGCCAGAGGGGATCCTACTCTGGAAACACCATATATTTT,CASQRGSYSGNTIYF
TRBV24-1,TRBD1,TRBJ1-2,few,TGTGCCACCAGTCGGTCACAGGGGGCTGTCTATGGCTACACCTTC,CATSRSQGAVYGYTF
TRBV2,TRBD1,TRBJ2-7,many,TGTGCCAGCAGTTTTGACAGGGTCGAGGGCTACGAGCAGTACTTC,CASSFDRVEGYEQYF
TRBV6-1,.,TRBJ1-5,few,TGTGCCAGCAGTGGGCAGGGGATATTGAATCAGCCCCAGCATTTT,CASSGQGILNQPQHF
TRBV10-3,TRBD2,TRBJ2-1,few,TGTGCCATCAGTGTCTCTAGCGGGGGACCGAGGGGCACCTACAATGAGCAGTTCTTC,CAISVSSGGPRGTYNEQFF
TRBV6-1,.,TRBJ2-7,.,TGTGCCAGCAGGAAACCTACAGGGGTTGGACTAGTCTACGAGCAGTACTTC,CASRKPTGVGLVYEQYF
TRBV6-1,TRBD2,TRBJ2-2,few,TGTGCCATCAGTCGGGGGCTAGCGGGCACCGGGGAGCTGTTTTTT,CAISRGLAGTGELFF
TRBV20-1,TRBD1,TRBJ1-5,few,TGCAGTGCTAGAGATGAGGGGGCCGGAGATCAGCCCCAGCATTTT,CSARDEGAGDQPQHF
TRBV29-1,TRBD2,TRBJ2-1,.,TGCAGCACTGAACCAAGCGGGAGAGGGTACAATGAGCAGTTCTTC,CSTEPSGRGYNEQFF
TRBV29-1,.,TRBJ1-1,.,TGCAGCGAGTATACGACAGGGAACACTGAAGCTTTCTTT,CSEYTTGNTEAFF
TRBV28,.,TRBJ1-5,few,TGTGCCAGCAGGACAGAGAATCAGCCCCAGCATTTT,CASRTENQPQHF
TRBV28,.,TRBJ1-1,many,TGTGCCAGCAAGGGGCCCACAATGAACACTGAAGCTTTCTTT,CASKGPTMNTEAFF
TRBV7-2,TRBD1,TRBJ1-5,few,TGTGCCAGCAGTTCCGCCGGGACAGGTGGCAATCAGCCCCAGCATTTT,CASSSAGTGGNQPQHF
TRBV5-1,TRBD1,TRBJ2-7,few,TGCGCCAGCAGCTTGGAGCCCGGGACAGTCGGCGAGCAGTACTTC,CASSLEPGTVGEQYF
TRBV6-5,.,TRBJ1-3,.,TGTGCCAGCAGTTACGCGGGACCCGCCTCTGGAAACACCATATATTTT,CASSYAGPASGNTIYF
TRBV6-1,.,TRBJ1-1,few,TGTGCCAGCAGTACTTACAGGGAAGGGGGGACGACTGAAGCTTTCTTT,CASSTYREGGTTEAFF
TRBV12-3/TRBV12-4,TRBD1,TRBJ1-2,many,TGTGCCAGCAGGGGAGGACAGGGCTATGGCTACACCTTC,CASRGGQGYGYTF
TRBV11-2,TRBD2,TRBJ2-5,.,TGTGCCAGCAGCTCGGGAGCCGCGGGAGGCAAGACCCAGTACTTC,CASSSGAAGGKTQYF
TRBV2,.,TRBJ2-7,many,TGTGCCAGCAGTGATCAAAGGGGGAAATACTTC,CASSDQRGKYF
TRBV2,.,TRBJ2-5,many,TGTGCCAGCAAGCTTCGGCGGTCGGTACAAGAGACCCAGTACTTC,CASKLRRSVQETQYF
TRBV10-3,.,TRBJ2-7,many,TGTGCCATCTCGGACGGTTCCTACGAGCAGTACTTC,CAISDGSYEQYF
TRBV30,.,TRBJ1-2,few,TGTGCCTGGAGGGAGGGACTCAGCCCCTATGGCTACACCTTC,CAWREGLSPYGYTF
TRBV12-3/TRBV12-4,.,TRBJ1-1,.,TGTGCCAGCAGTGCCAGGTACACTGAAGCTTTCTTT,CASSARYTEAFF
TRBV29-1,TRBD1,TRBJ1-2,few,TGCAGCGTTGACAGTCGGCAGGGGGCTACAACCTCTATGGGCTACACCTTC,CSVDSRQGATTSMGYTF
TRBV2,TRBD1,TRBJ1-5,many,TGTGCCAGCAGCCCTGGACAGGGGAGTCAGCCCCAGCATTTT,CASSPGQGSQPQHF
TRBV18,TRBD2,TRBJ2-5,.,TGTGCCAGCTCAGCCCCTCGTAGCGGGAGAGGGGAAGAGACCCAGTACTTC,CASSAPRSGRGEETQYF
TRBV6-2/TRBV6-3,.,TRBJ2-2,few,TGTGCCAGCAGTTATTTAGACACCGGGGAGCTGTTTTTT,CASSYLDTGELFF
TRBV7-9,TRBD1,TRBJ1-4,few,TGTGCCAGCAGCTTAACGGCAGGGGGAGGTGAAAAACTGTTTTTT,CASSLTAGGGEKLFF
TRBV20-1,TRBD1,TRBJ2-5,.,TGCAGTGCTCCCGGACAGGAGCAAGAGACCCAGTACTTC,CSAPGQEQETQYF
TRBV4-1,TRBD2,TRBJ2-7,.,TGCGCCAGCAGCCAAGATGGGACTAGCGGGGGGGCCTACGAGCAGTACTTC,CASSQDGTSGGAYEQYF
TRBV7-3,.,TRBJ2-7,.,TGTGCCAGCAGCTTCAATACCGGGACGGGTTTCTACGAGCAGTACTTC,CASSFNTGTGFYEQYF
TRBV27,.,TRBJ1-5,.,TGTACCAGAAAGAAGGGACGCAATCAGCCCCAGCATTTT,CTRKKGRNQPQHF
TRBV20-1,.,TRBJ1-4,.,TGCAGTGCTAGGCCTATGGATGTGGGTGAAAAACTGTTTTTT,CSARPMDVGEKLFF
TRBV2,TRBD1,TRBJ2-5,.,TGTGCCAGCAGGGTGGACAGGCCTTTCCAAGAGACCCAGTACTTC,CASRVDRPFQETQYF
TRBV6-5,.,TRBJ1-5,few,TGTGCCAGCAGTTACAACGGGCTAGATCAGCCCCAGCATTTT,CASSYNGLDQPQHF